This T cell receptor (beta chain) was identified in a study of graft-versus-host responses after intestinal transplantation. Whole-study context: Induction with anti-thymocyte globulin, then tacrolimus and steroids for around three years, was given to all recipients. General observations from the study: Detection of GvH clones occurred in recipient marrow, and some had their first appearance in ileum or blood.

CDR1 is SGHNT, CDR2 YYREEE, per germline (reference sequence). The trim removed 0 bases at V and 6 bases at J, leaving 8 bases unmatched. This CDR3 has 16 amino acids. For this clone: Its antigen is still unknown.

Some clones are missing from TCRdb's copy, which holds only in-frame ones; the method was immunoSEQ multiplex PCR. This sample has approximately 90,000 clones, with 88% found just once. This chain joins TRBV5-4 and TRBJ2-2; TRBD2 matches 7 bases. The sequencing here drew on unstimulated CD4+ T cells sorted from spleen or lymph node cells, taken before transplant. The sequence derives from a human donor who was the organ donor for an intestinal transplant. The CDR3 DNA follows: TGTGCCAGCAGCTTGGGTAGCGGGCGTAGCGCCGGGGAGCTGTTTTTT. Translating gives CASSLGSGRSAGELFF.